The 27 T cell receptor beta chains below were found in one sample sequenced in a study of blood T cell repertoires in COVID-19. TCRdb's copy holds only in-frame clones and misses some; the assay was immunoSEQ multiplex PCR. The sample shows about 220,000 clones, around 82% of them seen only once. The sequenced material came from peripheral blood. The origin of the receptors is a human donor in a cohort sampled during active COVID-19.

The V call is TRBV10-2, the J call TRBJ2-7; TRBD2 might be the D (6 bases). Trimming took off 0 bases at V and 1 base at J, with 10 bases between the two ends. CDR3 length: 15 residues. Germline CDR1 is WSHSY and CDR2 is SAAADI. DNA for the CDR3: TGCGCCAGCAGTGAGTCGAATCGGGGGTCCTACGAGCAGTACTTC. Amino acids: CASSESNRGSYEQYF.

The CDR3 region is CASSQDGTSGTPRETQYF. CDR3 coding DNA: TGTGCCAGCAGCCAAGATGGTACTAGCGGGACACCAAGGGAGACCCAGTACTTC. This sequence joins TRBV3-1 (or the pseudogene TRBV3-2) and TRBJ2-5, with TRBD2 matching over 10 bases. The CDR3 is 18 amino acids. Germline V gene data show CDR1 as LGHDT and CDR2 as YNNKEL (reference sequence). The J segment lost 5 bases and the V segment lost 0 bases, leaving 12 bases of the junction unmatched.

On this clone: This sample also contains other DNA sequences that code for the same CDR3. The V gene is TRBV19, the J gene TRBJ1-1; D possibly corresponds to TRBD1 (5 bases). Germline lookup yields CDR1 LNHDA and CDR2 SQIVND (reference sequence). The CDR3 totals 15 residues. Trimming took off 1 base at V and 3 bases at J, with 12 bases between the two ends. The CDR3 loop is CASSIGGGGDTEAFF. CDR3 nucleotide sequence: TGTGCCAGTAGTATAGGAGGCGGGGGAGACACTGAAGCTTTCTTT. The variable domain in full, completed from reference TRBV19 and TRBJ1-1, reads DGGITQSPKYLFRKEGQNVTLSCEQNLNHDAMYWYRQDPGQGLRLIYYSQIVNDFQKGDIAEGYSVSREKKESFPLTVTSAQKNPTAFYLCASSIGGGGDTEAFFGQGTRLTVV.

This chain connects TRBV9 to TRBJ2-1; TRBD1 matches 7 bases. This CDR3 comprises 16 residues. The V gene end was trimmed by 4 bases and the J gene end by 7 bases; junction bases not matched to a gene: 14. Germline V gene data show CDR1 as SGDLS and CDR2 as YYNGEE. Written as DNA, the CDR3 is TGTGCCAGCAGCCCCGTACCCGGGACAGCAATTAATGAGCAGTTCTTC. As protein: CASSPVPGTAINEQFF.

The chain couples TRBV15 to TRBJ2-5, with 10 positions matching TRBD2. The germline V gene has CDR1 LNHNV and CDR2 YYDKDF (reference sequence). The CDR3 is made up of 20 amino acids. Unmatched junction bases numbered 20, after V lost 7 bases and J lost 0 bases. The CDR3 spells CATTLGGPGLAIGNQETQYF. CDR3 DNA sequence: TGTGCCACCACCTTAGGGGGTCCGGGACTAGCGATTGGAAACCAAGAGACCCAGTACTTC.

The chain joins TRBV24-1 to TRBJ1-5; possible D gene TRBD1, 5 bases. CDR3 length: 14 residues. The germline V gene encodes CDR1 KGHDR and CDR2 SFDVKD. Trimming pared 2 bases from V and 2 bases from J, leaving 6 bases between. CDR3 nucleotides: TGTGCCACCAGTGATTACAGGCGCAATCAGCCCCAGCATTTT. Encoded protein: CATSDYRRNQPQHF.

This clone occurred once. The chain has TRBV7-9 and TRBJ1-2; D is unresolved. The V and J ends lost 0 bases and 2 bases respectively, with 7 bases between them. Germline CDR1 and CDR2: SEHNR and FQNEAQ (reference sequence). The CDR3 covers 14 residues. CDR3 amino acids: CASSLAELNYGYTF. CDR3 in DNA: TGTGCCAGCAGCTTAGCGGAGCTGAACTATGGCTACACCTTC.

The chain employs TRBV6-2 or TRBV6-3 and TRBJ2-5; the D gene is possibly TRBD2 (6 bases). With 4 bases removed from V and 0 bases from J, the gap between germline ends came to 15 bases. The CDR3 runs to 16 residues. CDR1 is MNHEY, CDR2 SVGEGT, per germline. CDR3 region: CASSWDSRKYQETQYF. Written as DNA, the CDR3 is TGTGCCAGCAGTTGGGACTCTCGAAAGTACCAAGAGACCCAGTACTTC.

The V and J genes are TRBV4-1 and TRBJ2-3; 7 positions match TRBD2. The J segment lost 1 base and the V segment lost 5 bases, leaving 6 bases of the junction unmatched. The CDR3 has 15 amino acids. Germline V gene lookup returns CDR1 MGHRA and CDR2 YSYEKL. The CDR3 DNA is TGCGCCAGCAGCGAAAGGACTAGTCGCACAGATACGCAGTATTTT. This codes for CASSERTSRTDTQYF.

The rearrangement uses TRBV4-2 and TRBJ1-2, with 9 bases that match TRBD1. The CDR3 covers 17 residues. The ends lost 5 bases at V and 1 base at J; junction bases unmatched: 11. The germline gives CDR1 LGHNA, CDR2 YNFKEQ. The CDR3 nucleotides are TGTGCCAGCAGCTCTGAGGGGGGACAGGGCTATAACTATGGCTACACCTTC. Its protein is CASSSEGGQGYNYGYTF.

The chain recombines TRBV5-1 with TRBJ2-3; 8 bases agree with TRBD2. This CDR3 spans 18 amino acids. Germline CDR1 is SGHRS and CDR2 is YFSETQ. Trimming removed 2 bases from V and 3 bases from J; junction bases left unmatched: 14. The CDR3 here is CASSFGGSGAGGTDTQYF. The CDR3 DNA follows: TGCGCCAGCAGCTTTGGGGGCTCAGGGGCGGGAGGAACAGATACGCAGTATTTT.

As to this clone: Other DNA sequences in the same sample also yield this CDR3. The rearrangement joins TRBV7-9 to TRBJ2-3; 9 bases are shared with TRBD1. Per germline, CDR1 SEHNR and CDR2 FQNEAQ (reference sequence). Trimming removed 5 bases from V and 6 bases from J; junction bases left unmatched: 6. The CDR3 is 14 residues long. Here the CDR3 DNA reads TGTGCCAGCAGCCTAACAGGGGGCAGGGATACGCAGTATTTT. This sequence encodes CASSLTGGRDTQYF.

The chain has TRBV5-6 and TRBJ2-7; 9 nucleotides align to TRBD2. V shed 4 bases and J 2 bases; nucleotides not matched to a gene: 4. Germline CDR1 and CDR2: SGHDT and YYEEEE. The CDR3 sequence is 14 residues long. The CDR3 spells CASSPSGITYEQYF. CDR3 coding DNA: TGTGCCAGCAGCCCTAGCGGGATCACCTACGAGCAGTACTTC.

V gene TRBV28 combines with J gene TRBJ2-1; 9 nucleotides match TRBD2. This CDR3 is built from 15 residues. Trimming removed 6 bases from V and 8 bases from J; junction bases left unmatched: 11. Germline-derived CDR1 and CDR2 are MDHEN and SYDVKM. CDR3 in amino acids: CASSTRGRGPHEQFF. CDR3 DNA sequence: TGTGCCAGCAGCACGCGCGGGAGGGGGCCTCATGAGCAGTTCTTC.

CDR3 loop: CASSQDPGAGGYEMSSYNEQFF. In nucleotides, the CDR3 is TGTGCCAGCAGCCAAGATCCGGGAGCGGGGGGTTACGAAATGAGCTCCTACAATGAGCAGTTCTTC. The V gene is TRBV4-2, the J gene TRBJ2-1; 9 nucleotides line up with TRBD2. The CDR3 has 22 amino acids. Germline V lookup: CDR1 LGHNA, CDR2 YNFKEQ. The junction had 18 bases not matched to a gene; V was cut back by 0 bases and J by 0 bases.

V and J are TRBV5-1 and TRBJ2-3; 10 bases are a match to TRBD2. Germline CDR1 SGHRS, CDR2 YFSETQ. V trimming: 2 bases; J trimming: 2 bases; junction bases outside the gene matches: 8. The length of the CDR3 is 17 residues. The CDR3 loop reads CASSFTLAGGSTDTQYF. The DNA for the CDR3 is TGCGCCAGCAGCTTCACATTAGCGGGAGGTTCCACAGATACGCAGTATTTT.

The CDR3 bases are TGTGCCAGCAGTTACATCGACCGGGAGGAGACCCAGTACTTC. This encodes CASSYIDREETQYF. The chain combines TRBV6-2 or TRBV6-3 with TRBJ2-5, with D maybe TRBD2 (6 bases). Trimming took 2 bases from V and 5 from J, leaving 12 bases between them. Germline V CDR1 and CDR2: MNHEY, SVGEGT. The CDR3 is 14 amino acids.

The chain couples TRBV7-9 to TRBJ1-2; D is ambiguous. V was shortened by 3 bases and J by 8 bases, with 13 bases between the two germline ends. The germline V gene encodes CDR1 SEHNR and CDR2 FQNEAQ (reference sequence). The CDR3 is 13 residues long. CDR3 region: CASSLDLSGGYTF. In DNA form, the CDR3 reads TGTGCCAGCAGCTTGGACCTCTCGGGAGGCTACACCTTC.

The chain uses TRBV5-1 and TRBJ2-3; TRBD2 matches 12 bases. J gave up 4 bases and V 3 bases, and 12 bases lay outside the gene matches. The CDR3 loop spans 18 amino acids. Germline CDR1 is SGHRS and CDR2 is YFSETQ. The DNA of the CDR3 is TGCGCCAGCAGCTGGCGCGGGAAACTAGCGGGGGGAGCAGATACGCAGTATTTT. Translated: CASSWRGKLAGGADTQYF.

The V gene is TRBV4-1, the J gene TRBJ2-3; 14 nucleotides agree with TRBD2. The CDR3 consists of 18 residues. With V trimmed by 4 bases and J by 0 bases, 6 bases remained unmatched. The germline gives CDR1 MGHRA, CDR2 YSYEKL. CDR3 in amino acids: CASSPQGTSGGSTDTQYF. The CDR3 DNA follows: TGCGCCAGCAGCCCACAAGGGACTAGCGGGGGAAGCACAGATACGCAGTATTTT.

This clone was found once. V and J are TRBV2 and TRBJ2-7; D is unclear. The length of the CDR3 is 12 residues. Germline assignment: CDR1 SNHLY and CDR2 FYNNEI. The V end lost 3 bases, the J end lost 2 bases, and 5 bases lay between the germline ends. The CDR3 DNA sequence: TGTGCCAGCAGTGACGGTACCTACGAGCAGTACTTC. Its translation is CASSDGTYEQYF.

This clone was picked up a small number of times. Other DNA sequences of this sample code for an identical CDR3. In DNA form, the CDR3 reads TGTGCCAGCAGTCTCGAGGGTCAGAGGAACACTGAAGCTTTCTTT. It yields the protein CASSLEGQRNTEAFF. The V call is TRBV7-9, the J call TRBJ1-1; no clear D. Trimming shortened V by 6 bases and J by 1 base, and 15 bases separated the two germline ends. There are 15 residues in the CDR3. Germline assignment: CDR1 SEHNR and CDR2 FQNEAQ (reference sequence).

The rearrangement uses TRBV11-2 and TRBJ2-1, with D unclear. Germline loops: CDR1 SGHAT, CDR2 FQNNGV. The CDR3 totals 13 residues. V was pared by 1 base and J by 7 bases, with 8 bases between. CDR3 nucleotide sequence: TGTGCCAGCAGCTTAGGATACTCGAATGAGCAGTTCTTC. It codes for CASSLGYSNEQFF.

The V and J genes are TRBV28 and TRBJ2-1; 8 bases match TRBD2. The J segment lost 5 bases and the V segment lost 4 bases, leaving 7 bases of the junction unmatched. CDR3 length: 15 residues. Germline V gene sequence: CDR1 MDHEN, CDR2 SYDVKM. The CDR3 DNA sequence: TGTGCCAGCAGTTCCGGGGGGGTAAGGGACAATGAGCAGTTCTTC. It specifies CASSSGGVRDNEQFF.

The rearrangement joins TRBV18 to TRBJ2-7, with no clear D. CDR1 and CDR2 (germline): KGHSH, LQKENI. The CDR3 spans 14 residues. The germline V and J ends were trimmed by 3 bases and 5 bases, with 14 bases remaining between them. DNA of the CDR3: TGTGCCAGCTCACCTCACCCTGCGTTTCACGAGCAGTACTTC. This gives the protein CASSPHPAFHEQYF.

J is TRBJ2-3 and V is TRBV7-2, with 15 bases fitting TRBD2. CDR3 length: 18 amino acids. Germline loops: CDR1 SGHTA, CDR2 FQGNSA. The V and J ends lost 5 bases and 0 bases, in that order; junction bases with no gene match: 6. CDR3 sequence reads: CASSIGLAGGLSTDTQYF. The CDR3 coding sequence is TGTGCCAGCAGCATTGGACTAGCGGGGGGGCTTAGCACAGATACGCAGTATTTT.

This clone occurred a few times. The rearrangement joins TRBV20-1 to TRBJ2-1; D is undetermined. CDR3 length equals 11 residues. The germline CDR1 and CDR2 sequences are DFQATT and SNEGSKA (reference sequence). Trimming stripped 1 base from V and 6 bases from J, with 4 bases between. Here the CDR3 DNA reads TGCAGTGCTAGAGTCAGCAATGAGCAGTTCTTC. It encodes CSARVSNEQFF.